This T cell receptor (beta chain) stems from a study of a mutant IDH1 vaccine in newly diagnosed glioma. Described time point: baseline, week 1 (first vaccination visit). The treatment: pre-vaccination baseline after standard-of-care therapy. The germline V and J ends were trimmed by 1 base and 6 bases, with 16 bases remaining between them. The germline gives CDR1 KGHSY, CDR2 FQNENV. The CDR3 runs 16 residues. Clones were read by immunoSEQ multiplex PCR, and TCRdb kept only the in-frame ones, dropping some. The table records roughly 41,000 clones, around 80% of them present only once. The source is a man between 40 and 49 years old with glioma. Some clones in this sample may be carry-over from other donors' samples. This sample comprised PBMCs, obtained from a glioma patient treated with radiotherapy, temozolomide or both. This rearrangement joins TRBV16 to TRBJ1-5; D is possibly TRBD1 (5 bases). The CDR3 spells CASSQFPRQSGQPQHF. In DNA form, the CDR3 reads TGTGCCAGCAGCCAATTTCCACGACAGTCGGGTCAGCCCCAGCATTTT.